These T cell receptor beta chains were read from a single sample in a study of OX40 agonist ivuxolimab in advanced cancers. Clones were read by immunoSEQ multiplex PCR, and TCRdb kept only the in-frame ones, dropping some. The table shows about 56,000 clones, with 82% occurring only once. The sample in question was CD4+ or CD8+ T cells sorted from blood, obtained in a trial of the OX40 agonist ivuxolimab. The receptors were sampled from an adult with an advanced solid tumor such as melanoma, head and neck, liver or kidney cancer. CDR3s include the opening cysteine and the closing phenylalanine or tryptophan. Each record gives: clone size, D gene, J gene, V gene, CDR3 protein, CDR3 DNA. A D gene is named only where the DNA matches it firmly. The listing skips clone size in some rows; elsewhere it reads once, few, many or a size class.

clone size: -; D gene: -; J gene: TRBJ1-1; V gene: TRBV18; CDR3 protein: CASSPGQGANTEAFF; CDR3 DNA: TGTGCCAGCTCACCAGGGCAGGGCGCGAACACTGAAGCTTTCTTT
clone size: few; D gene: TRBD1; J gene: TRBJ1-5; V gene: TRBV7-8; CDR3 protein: CASSVGTGLEQPQHF; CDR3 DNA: TGTGCCAGCAGCGTTGGGACAGGGTTAGAGCAGCCCCAGCATTTT
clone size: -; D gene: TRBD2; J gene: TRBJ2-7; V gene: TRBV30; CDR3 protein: CAWSLGEGTYEQYF; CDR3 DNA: TGTGCCTGGAGTTTGGGGGAGGGAACCTACGAGCAGTACTTC
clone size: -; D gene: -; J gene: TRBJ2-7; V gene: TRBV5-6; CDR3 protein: CASSLLSYEQYF; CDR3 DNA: TGTGCCAGCAGCTTGTTATCCTACGAGCAGTACTTC
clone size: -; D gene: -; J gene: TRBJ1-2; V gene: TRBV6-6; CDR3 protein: CASSRTGTLYGYTF; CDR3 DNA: TGTGCCAGCAGTCGAACGGGAACCCTCTATGGCTACACCTTC
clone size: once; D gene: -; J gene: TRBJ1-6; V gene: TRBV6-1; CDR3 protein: CASSELVPRNSPLHF; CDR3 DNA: TGTGCCAGCAGTGAATTGGTTCCACGAAATTCACCCCTCCACTTT
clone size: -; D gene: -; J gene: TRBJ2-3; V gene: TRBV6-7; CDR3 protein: CASSYGQGGTDTQYF; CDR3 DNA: TGTGCCAGCAGTTACGGGCAGGGAGGCACAGATACGCAGTATTTT
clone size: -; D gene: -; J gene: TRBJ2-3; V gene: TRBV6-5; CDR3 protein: CASSQLAIDTQYF; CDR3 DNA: TGTGCCAGCAGCCAGCTAGCAATAGATACGCAGTATTTT
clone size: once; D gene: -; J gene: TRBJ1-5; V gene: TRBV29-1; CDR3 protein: CSVVGGVGNNQPQHF; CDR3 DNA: TGCAGCGTGGTGGGGGGTGTCGGGAACAATCAGCCCCAGCATTTT
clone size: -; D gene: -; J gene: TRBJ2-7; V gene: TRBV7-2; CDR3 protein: CASSSTAGVHEQYF; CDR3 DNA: TGTGCCAGCAGCTCAACTGCAGGAGTCCACGAGCAGTACTTC
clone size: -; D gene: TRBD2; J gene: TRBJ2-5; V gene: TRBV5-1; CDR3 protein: CASSAWTSGAQETQYF; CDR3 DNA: TGCGCCAGCAGCGCCTGGACTAGCGGGGCTCAAGAGACCCAGTACTTC
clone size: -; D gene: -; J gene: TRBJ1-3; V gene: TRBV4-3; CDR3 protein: CASSQVYSLTGRGNTIYF; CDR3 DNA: TGCGCCAGCAGCCAAGTGTACAGCCTCACGGGGAGAGGAAACACCATATATTTT
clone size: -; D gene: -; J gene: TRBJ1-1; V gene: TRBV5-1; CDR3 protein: CASSLDGQMNTEAFF; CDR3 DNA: TGCGCCAGCAGCTTGGATGGACAGATGAACACTGAAGCTTTCTTT
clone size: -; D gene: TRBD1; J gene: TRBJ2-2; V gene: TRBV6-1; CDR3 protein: CASSRTGGRTGELFF; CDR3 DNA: TGTGCCAGCAGTCGGACAGGGGGCAGGACCGGGGAGCTGTTTTTT
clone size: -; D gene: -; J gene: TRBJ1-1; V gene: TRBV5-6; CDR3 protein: CASSPDMRATEAFF; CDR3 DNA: TGTGCCAGCAGCCCCGACATGAGGGCAACTGAAGCTTTCTTT
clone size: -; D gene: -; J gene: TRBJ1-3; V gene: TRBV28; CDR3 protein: CASSSTGPSFSGNTIYF; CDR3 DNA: TGTGCCAGCAGTTCGACGGGACCGAGCTTCTCTGGAAACACCATATATTTT
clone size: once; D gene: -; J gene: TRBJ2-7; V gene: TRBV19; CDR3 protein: CASSYGRTYEQYF; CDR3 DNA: TGTGCCAGTAGTTATGGACGGACCTACGAGCAGTACTTC
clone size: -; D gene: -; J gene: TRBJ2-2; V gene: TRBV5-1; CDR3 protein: CASNTAMGAPSNTGELFF; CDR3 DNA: TGCGCCAGCAACACCGCCATGGGGGCCCCATCGAACACCGGGGAGCTGTTTTTT
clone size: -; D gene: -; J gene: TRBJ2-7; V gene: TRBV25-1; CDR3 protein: CASSSLRGYEQYF; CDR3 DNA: TGTGCCAGCAGTAGCTTGAGGGGCTACGAGCAGTACTTC
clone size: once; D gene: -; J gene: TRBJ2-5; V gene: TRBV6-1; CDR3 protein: CASSEGYVRRGETQYF; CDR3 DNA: TGTGCCAGCAGTGAAGGTTATGTCAGGCGAGGGGAGACCCAGTACTTC
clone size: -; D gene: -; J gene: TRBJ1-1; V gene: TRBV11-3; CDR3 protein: CASSPTHNTEAFF; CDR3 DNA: TGTGCCAGCAGCCCAACACACAACACTGAAGCTTTCTTT
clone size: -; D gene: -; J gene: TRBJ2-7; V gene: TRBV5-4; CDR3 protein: CASSPRGLYEQYF; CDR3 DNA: TGTGCCAGCAGCCCCCGGGGCCTCTACGAGCAGTACTTC